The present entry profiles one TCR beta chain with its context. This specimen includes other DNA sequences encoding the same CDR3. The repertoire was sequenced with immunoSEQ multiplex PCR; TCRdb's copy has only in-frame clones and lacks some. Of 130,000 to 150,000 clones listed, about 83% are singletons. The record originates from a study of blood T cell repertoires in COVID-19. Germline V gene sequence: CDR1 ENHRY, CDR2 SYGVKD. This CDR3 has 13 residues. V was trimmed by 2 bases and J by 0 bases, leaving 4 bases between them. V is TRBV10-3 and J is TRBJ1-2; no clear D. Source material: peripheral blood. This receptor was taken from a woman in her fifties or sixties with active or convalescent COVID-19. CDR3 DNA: TGTGCCATCAGTGAGGACTCTAACTATGGCTACACCTTC. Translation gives CAISEDSNYGYTF.